Each of the 3 T cell receptor beta chains below was sequenced from the same sample in a study of control samples from healthy donors and cancer patients. Assay: immunoSEQ multiplex PCR; the TCRdb copy retains only in-frame clones and omits some. The data hold more than 50,000 clones, with roughly nine tenths observed a single time. The specimen sequenced was PBMCs. The receptors were gathered from a woman aged 50 to 60 with colorectal cancer.

The chain links TRBV28 to TRBJ2-6; maybe TRBD1 (6 bases). Germline values: CDR1 MDHEN, CDR2 SYDVKM. The CDR3 contains 16 residues. V was cut by 6 bases and J by 1 base, with 13 bases left in between. DNA of the CDR3: TGTGCCAGCAGCAAGGGGACACTGTCTGGGGCCAACGTCCTGACTTTC. It encodes CASSKGTLSGANVLTF.

The chain links TRBV30 to TRBJ2-5, with a tentative D call TRBD2 (5 bases). The V gene lost 3 bases and the J gene lost 5 bases, with 13 bases spanning the gap. The length of the CDR3 is 13 residues. Germline lookup yields CDR1 GTSNPN and CDR2 SVGIG (reference sequence). The CDR3 reads CAWRAGGAETQYF. CDR3 coding DNA: TGTGCCTGGAGGGCAGGAGGAGCGGAGACCCAGTACTTC.

CDR3: CASSVGQETQYF. CDR3 DNA sequence: TGTGCCAGCAGTGTGGGTCAAGAGACCCAGTACTTC. The chain has TRBV2 and TRBJ2-5, with D unresolved. Between the trimmed V and J ends, which lost 4 bases and 2 bases, there was a span of 5 bases. The germline CDR1 and CDR2 sequences are SNHLY and FYNNEI. The CDR3 has 12 residues. Looking up the rest from reference TRBV2 and TRBJ2-5 gives the full variable domain: EPEVTQTPSHQVTQMGQEVILRCVPISNHLYFYWYRQILGQKVEFLVSFYNNEISEKSEIFDDQFSVERPDGSNFTLKIRSTKLEDSAMYFCASSVGQETQYFGPGTRLLVL.